This T cell receptor (beta chain) is from a study of shared clonotypes between healthy human individuals (dated by TCRdb to the early 2020s). For context, the study as a whole: The cohort included a few men and two women between 18 and 49 years of age. Per donor, leukapheresis produced somewhere between about 0.85 and 9.5 billion PBMCs. For each donor, CD4 naive and CD4 memory were each given three plates, CD8 naive was given two plates, and CD8 memory was given one plate. To increase sequencing depth and limit assay-specific biases, TCR repertoire library preparation and sequencing were carried out by different laboratories using diverse techniques. Blood TCR repertoires of roughly five healthy adults were deeply sequenced to estimate repertoire size and the extent of clonotype sharing between individuals. The study at large found these results: Rarefaction of sorted-subset datasets indicated incomplete sequencing despite the large sequencing depth. Because the study included a small number of donors, the genetic and exposure-history diversity represented was limited. Sharing across a few donors was observed for around 5% of naive CD4, over 3% of naive CD8, 2% to 2.5% of memory CD4, and around 0.44% of memory CD8 clonotypes. Compared with non-shared clonotypes, clonotypes shared by all four sorted-subset donors had higher generation probabilities. Only blood was sampled, and tissue TCR repertoires likely differ from those in blood. Larger estimated clonotype richness was generally found for naive subsets than for memory subsets. Pairwise subsampling led to the expectation that sequencing depth would affect the degree of clonotype sharing among donors.

Using the deep immunoSEQ assay, TCR CDR3 regions were amplified from genomic DNA by multiplex PCR. Extracted genomic DNA from each cell subset was distributed evenly across all wells of several immunoSEQ 96-well plates, and each plate was treated as a replicate. For sorted subsets, each replicate PCR was loaded with 200 ng genomic DNA, equivalent to some 31,000 T cell genomes. Purified libraries were quantified with a Qubit 3.0 fluorometer, sized on a Bioanalyzer 2100, and re-quantified with the KAPA Library Quantification kit. Every immunoSEQ 96-well plate was sequenced on a dedicated single-read 150-cycle Illumina NextSeq 550 flow cell. The published analysis was carried out like this. The immunoSEQ output contained only junctional sequences without quality scores, so filtering could not match that applied to full-length reads. To assign V/J genes and CDR3, sequences were annotated using PyIR, a Python wrapper for IgBLAST v1.9, with IMGT germline references. Reads with weak V/J assignments (E-value above 1e-6), missing CDR3, stop codons, out-of-frame junctions, or ambiguous translated residues were removed. V3J clonotypes were defined by identical inferred V gene, J gene, and CDR3 amino acid sequence. Percentage overlap between repertoires was computed as shared unique clonotypes divided by the size of the smaller repertoire. Three approaches were used to assess repertoire richness: RTK rarefaction, the Chao1 estimator, and Recon v2.1 estimates of unobserved clonotypes. Generation probabilities were computed with OLGA for all TCRbeta clonotypes obtained by the gDNA method from a few donors. Held by TCRdb, this immuneACCESS table contains in-frame sequences only and omits some clones. Under half of the omission traces to an unresolved V gene where checked; the cause of the rest is unknown. For V, J and clone size, that table is used; D and trimming come from the DNA. This sample has 2 million or so clones in its table, and 85% to 95% of those were observed once. Of the sample, about 1.1% is held by the ten largest clones.

V is cut by 0 bases and J by 1 base, and the space between the germline ends is 7 bases. Taken from the germline V gene (reference sequence), the CDR1 and CDR2 loops are SGHKS and YYEKEE. Including the terminal cysteine and phenylalanine, the CDR3 comprises 14 residues. Only CDR3 DNA remains: 42 bases, in frame from the first base. Comment on this clone: The antigen it binds to is not known. Within one base of it there is no much larger clone, and no base qualities were kept. The same CDR3 is also encoded by other DNA sequences in this sample.

For the CD8 naive samples, CD45RO-negative cells were positively selected for CCR7, yielding a CD45RA+CCR7+ population from which TemRA cells were excluded. Healthy HIV-negative adults with no recently reported acute infections or vaccinations were included as donors. Only Caucasian adults living in Nashville, Tennessee, USA were represented among the donors. Blood was collected by leukapheresis, and PBMCs were isolated by Ficoll-Histopaque density gradient centrifugation and then cryopreserved in liquid nitrogen vapor phase. Analytical flow cytometry was used to check the purity and quantity of every magnetically sorted T cell population. From each sorted fraction, genomic DNA was isolated and quantified by UV absorbance on a Nanodrop 2000c.

Recombination linked TRBV5-5 to TRBJ1-1; tentative D gene TRBD1, with 5 bases matching. The receptor was isolated from a man aged 18 to 29 in good health. Specimen: naive CD8+ T cells sorted from blood. Sample cell subset or site, as interpreted from the label and publication: CD45RA+CCR7+. The CDR3 region reads CASSLVGGNTEAFF. The sequenced DNA is TGTGCCAGCAGCTTGGTTGGGGGGAACACTGAAGCTTTCTTT.